This TCR beta chain was retrieved from a study of shared clonotypes between healthy human individuals. At a deep level, the assay was run. TCRdb's table, derived via immunoSEQ multiplex PCR, lists solely in-frame clones and lacks some. The table lists millions of clones, roughly 92% of them singletons, with 0.13% to 0.15% in the top ten. Per the germline V gene, CDR1 is MRHNA and CDR2 is SNTAGT. Trimming took 2 bases from V and 2 from J, leaving 13 bases between them. CDR3 length: 16 residues. The chain employs TRBV6-4 and TRBJ1-5; perhaps TRBD1 as D (5 bases). The TCR originated in a man aged 18 to 35 in good health. The sequencing input was naive CD4+ T cells sorted from blood. This sample's subset: CD45RA+ positively selected. The CDR3 loop reads CASSDPLGGGNQPQHF. For the CDR3, the DNA is TGTGCCAGCAGTGACCCGTTGGGGGGTGGCAATCAGCCCCAGCATTTT.